Presented here are 7 T cell receptor beta chains from one specimen sequenced in a study of blood T cells in healthy people across ages (dated by TCRdb to the mid-2010s). Library generation was performed with 5' RACE. Sequenced using an Illumina HiSeq 2500. The second PCR ran for about 7 to 11 cycles and used a J-beta primer mix along with a sample-barcoded 5' primer. The raw public reads went through TCRdb reprocessing: fastp at Q25, MiXCR clone calling, in-frame beta chains kept. Records with the same CDR3 protein are collapsed into one entry carrying the most frequent genes and DNA. Counted in this sample were some 1.4 million distinct CDR3 sequences; 42% of them appeared once. The ten top clones hold 7.9% of the sample. The source material was blood. These receptors were collected from a woman under 30 in good health.

In its sample, this clonotype was seen a few times. This chain links TRBV6-1 with TRBJ2-3; D ambiguous. This CDR3 comprises 15 residues. The V and J ends lost 3 bases and 2 bases respectively, with 12 bases between them. Germline V gene data show CDR1 as MNHNS and CDR2 as SASEGT. CDR3 coding DNA: TGTGCCAGCAGTGACCCTTTTCGGAACACAGATACGCAGTATTTT. Amino acids: CASSDPFRNTDTQYF.

The J gene is TRBJ2-5, the V gene TRBV7-2; D possibly corresponds to TRBD1 (6 bases). Trimming removed 7 bases from V and 1 base from J, with 19 bases in between. The CDR3 is 16 residues long. The germline gives CDR1 SGHTA, CDR2 FQGNSA. CDR3 protein: CASNSWGHRIQETQYF. DNA for the CDR3: TGTGCCAGCAACTCTTGGGGACACCGAATCCAAGAGACCCAGTACTTC.

The table lists this clonotype with a count of one. The genes are TRBV27 and TRBJ1-3; TRBD1 matches at 11 bases. The J segment lost 4 bases and the V segment lost 5 bases, leaving 16 bases of the junction unmatched. The CDR3 totals 19 residues. Germline values: CDR1 MNHEY, CDR2 SMNVEV (reference sequence). The CDR3 loop is CASSQRLIGQGARGNTIYF. The CDR3 DNA sequence: TGTGCCAGCAGTCAACGACTTATCGGACAGGGGGCGAGAGGAAACACCATATATTTT.

V is TRBV6-6 and J is TRBJ2-5; tentative D call: TRBD2 (6 bases). The V end was cut by 3 bases, the J end by 5 bases, with 16 bases between. Germline-derived CDR1 and CDR2 are MNHNY and SVGAGI (reference sequence). This CDR3 contains 15 residues. CDR3 bases: TGTGCCAGCAGTTATCGTCGTAGCGGTGTGGAGACCCAGTACTTC. Translated: CASSYRRSGVETQYF.

The chain is built from TRBV2 and TRBJ2-1; TRBD2 matches 13 bases. The CDR3 sequence is 14 residues long. Germline lookup yields CDR1 SNHLY and CDR2 FYNNEI. V trimming: 8 bases; J trimming: 7 bases; junction bases outside the gene matches: 5. CDR3 nucleotide sequence: TGTGCCAGCCCCGGGACTAGCGGGGAAAATGAGCAGTTCTTC. Amino acid sequence: CASPGTSGENEQFF. Full variable domain (rest looked up from reference TRBV2 and TRBJ2-1): EPEVTQTPSHQVTQMGQEVILRCVPISNHLYFYWYRQILGQKVEFLVSFYNNEISEKSEIFDDQFSVERPDGSNFTLKIRSTKLEDSAMYFCASPGTSGENEQFFGPGTRLTVL.

In its sample, this clonotype was seen a few times. The V call is TRBV14, the J call TRBJ2-1; 7 nucleotides agree with TRBD1. This CDR3 contains 16 residues. Germline assignment: CDR1 SGHDN and CDR2 FVKESK. V shed 0 bases and J 8 bases; nucleotides not matched to a gene: 10. CDR3 residues: CASSQDLGRGPDEQFF. The CDR3 DNA is TGTGCCAGCAGCCAAGATCTTGGAAGGGGGCCTGATGAGCAGTTCTTC. Complete variable domain (other parts from reference TRBV14 and TRBJ2-1): EAGVTQFPSHSVIEKGQTVTLRCDPISGHDNLYWYRRVMGKEIKFLLHFVKESKQDESGMPNNRFLAERTGGTYSTLKVQPAELEDSGVYFCASSQDLGRGPDEQFFGPGTRLTVL.

The chain combines TRBV7-7 with TRBJ2-3; 10 nucleotides agree with TRBD2. V was pared by 5 bases and J by 7 bases, with 15 bases of the junction left unmatched. CDR1 SSHAT and CDR2 FNYEAQ come from the germline V gene (reference sequence). The CDR3 has 17 residues. CDR3 sequence reads: CASSPGLAEPGIYTQYF. The CDR3 DNA reads TGTGCCAGCAGCCCAGGACTAGCGGAGCCCGGGATTTATACGCAGTATTTT. The full variable domain, rest sourced from reference TRBV7-7 and TRBJ2-3, is GAGVSQSPRYKVTKRGQDVTLRCDPISSHATLYWYQQALGQGPEFLTYFNYEAQPDKSGLPSDRFSAERPEGSISTLTIQRTEQRDSAMYRCASSPGLAEPGIYTQYFGPGTRLTVL.